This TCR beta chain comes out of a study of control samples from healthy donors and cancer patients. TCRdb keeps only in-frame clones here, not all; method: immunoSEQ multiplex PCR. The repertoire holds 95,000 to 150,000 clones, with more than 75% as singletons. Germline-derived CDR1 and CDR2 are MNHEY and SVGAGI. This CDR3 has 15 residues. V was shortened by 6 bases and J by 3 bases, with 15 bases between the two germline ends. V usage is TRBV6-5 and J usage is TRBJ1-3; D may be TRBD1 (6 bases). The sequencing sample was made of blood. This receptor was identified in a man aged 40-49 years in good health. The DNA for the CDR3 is TGTGCCAGCAGACCGGCAGGGGTTCATGGAAACACCATATATTTT. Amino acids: CASRPAGVHGNTIYF.